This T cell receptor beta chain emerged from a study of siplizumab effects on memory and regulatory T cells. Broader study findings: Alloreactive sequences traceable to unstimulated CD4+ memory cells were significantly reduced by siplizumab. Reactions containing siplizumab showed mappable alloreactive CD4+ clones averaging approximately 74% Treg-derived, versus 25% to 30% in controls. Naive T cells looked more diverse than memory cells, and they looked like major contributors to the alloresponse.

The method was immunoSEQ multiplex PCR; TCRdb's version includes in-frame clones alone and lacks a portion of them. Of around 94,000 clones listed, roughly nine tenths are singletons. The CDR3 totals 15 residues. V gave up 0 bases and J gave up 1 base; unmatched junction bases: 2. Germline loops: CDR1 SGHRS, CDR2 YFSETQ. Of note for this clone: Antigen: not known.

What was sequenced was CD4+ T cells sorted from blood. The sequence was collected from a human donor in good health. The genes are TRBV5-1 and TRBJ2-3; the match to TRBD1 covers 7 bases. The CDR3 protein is CASSLAGTGTDTQYF. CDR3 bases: TGCGCCAGCAGCTTGGCCGGGACAGGCACAGATACGCAGTATTTT.